The clone carrying this T cell receptor (beta chain) has only a few counts. Its antigen is as yet unknown. Stated time point: patch test 3, about 24 weeks after DPC sensitization. Treatment meaning: therapeutic diphenylcyclopropenone sensitization with weekly scalp DPC. These data are taken from a study of human T cells and chemical hapten exposure. About the research overall: TCR yields differed between samples (mainly from small differences in pooled library volume).

Study findings and constraints: Patch test score rose with PT1 expanded TCR count, significant at thresholds 8, 16 and 32, not 4.

The study used a library that attached unique molecular identifiers to individual cDNA molecules. A single record per CDR3 protein comes from TCRdb applying MiXCR to the RACE reads. This sample has about 120,000 distinct CDR3 sequences, with about 10% found just once. Sequenced here: whole blood, sampled in connection with sensitization to the hapten diphenylcyclopropenone (DPC). The source is a woman between 45 and 60 years old with alopecia areata. Some clones in this sample may be carry-over from other donors' samples.

DNA for the CDR3: TGTGCCATCAGGTTGACAGGGGGCGAAAACACTGAAGCTTTCTTT. Translation: CAIRLTGGENTEAFF. This chain connects TRBV10-3 to TRBJ1-1; 10 bases map to TRBD1. Germline CDR1 reads ENHRY; CDR2 reads SYGVKD. The CDR3 has 15 amino acids. Trimming took 6 bases from V and 2 from J; bases not matched to a gene: 6.